Listed below are T cell receptor beta chains from one sample, sequenced in a study of blood T cell repertoires in COVID-19. Assay used: immunoSEQ multiplex PCR; TCRdb lists only in-frame clones, some missing. Of 90,000 to 120,000 clones in the sample, roughly 92% are singletons; the top ten hold around 5.7%. What was sequenced was peripheral blood. Source of these receptors: a man aged 65 to 79 with acute or convalescent COVID-19. Both conserved end residues are part of each CDR3. Expanded clones are given a class, and other clones once, few, many or no size at all.

J gene | clone size | V gene | CDR3 protein
TRBJ2-5 | - | TRBV5-5 | CASSFPAAETQYF
TRBJ1-5 | - | TRBV9 | CASSTLEGANQPQHF
TRBJ2-7 | few | TRBV4-3 | CASSQDGGTSSYEQYF
TRBJ1-6 | few | TRBV7-9 | CASSRGSYNSPLHF
TRBJ2-3 | - | TRBV11-2 | CASSTRTSGSTDTQYF
TRBJ2-1 | - | TRBV5-1 | CASSWASGGLYNEQFF
TRBJ2-7 | - | TRBV7-2 | CASSLWTGGYEQYF
TRBJ1-6 | - | TRBV2 | CASGGTSNYNSPLHF
TRBJ2-1 | - | TRBV6-5 | CASSYSVRSSYNEQFF
TRBJ1-2 | - | TRBV25-1 | CASSGPGQIF
TRBJ2-5 | - | TRBV4-3 | CASSRLLSAGGGETQYF
TRBJ2-7 | - | TRBV3-1/TRBV3-2 | CASSFLKRHEQYF
TRBJ1-2 | - | TRBV15 | CATSRDWGDYGYTF
TRBJ1-1 | once | TRBV11-3 | CASSLGRGISGTEAFF
TRBJ1-1 | - | TRBV7-2 | CASSFNRAGTEAFF
TRBJ1-4 | - | TRBV14 | CASSLSETGTGGRWDEKLFF
TRBJ2-1 | - | TRBV5-1 | CASSPTSAGYNEQFF
TRBJ1-4 | few | TRBV2 | CASSGIEVEKLFF
TRBJ1-2 | - | TRBV18 | CASSLDRSYGYTF
TRBJ1-4 | - | TRBV9 | CASSVSSGTGRIKLFF
TRBJ1-2 | once | TRBV9 | CASSVGGGQGYTF
TRBJ2-7 | once | TRBV18 | CASSQLRIYEQYF
TRBJ1-4 | few | TRBV18 | CASSPDMIGEKLFF
TRBJ2-3 | once | TRBV4-2 | CASSPGTSGRSGGDTQYF
TRBJ2-1 | - | TRBV7-9 | CASSSDLNEQFF
TRBJ2-7 | - | TRBV6-2/TRBV6-3 | CASSFPSYEQYF
TRBJ2-7 | - | TRBV7-2 | CASNPGMSLSYEQYF
TRBJ1-2 | - | TRBV6-5 | CASSYRGQGFYGYTF
TRBJ1-2 | - | TRBV29-1 | CSVEEREKGANGYTF
TRBJ1-4 | - | TRBV28 | CASSRDRNEKLFF
TRBJ2-5 | - | TRBV6-2/TRBV6-3 | CASSFGTSGITQIETQYF
TRBJ1-1 | once | TRBV5-3 | CATGPREAEAFF
TRBJ2-7 | - | TRBV7-6 | CASSLFAGATYEQYF
TRBJ1-6 | few | TRBV28 | CASSQEQGANSPLHF
TRBJ1-2 | - | TRBV3-1/TRBV3-2 | CASSQSGMGYTF
TRBJ1-2 | few | TRBV28 | CATTGGLGGYTF
TRBJ1-1 | - | TRBV3-1/TRBV3-2 | CASSQDRGHRRTEAFF
TRBJ2-2 | - | TRBV7-9 | CATILAGVRTGELFF
TRBJ1-4 | - | TRBV5-1 | CASSVQGINEKLFF
TRBJ2-7 | - | TRBV5-1 | CASSLAEGSGSPYEQYF
TRBJ2-1 | - | TRBV6-5 | CASSSLAGGPTVF
TRBJ2-1 | - | TRBV2 | CASSDERGGHEQFF
TRBJ2-7 | once | TRBV7-2 | CASSQDRGSNEQYF
TRBJ1-2 | - | TRBV6-5 | CASRTTGVVGYTF
TRBJ1-1 | - | TRBV14 | CASSRQGLANTEAFF
TRBJ1-5 | - | TRBV10-3 | CATAGTGKQPQHF
TRBJ2-3 | - | TRBV27 | CASSFLGGTSGASSTDTQYF
TRBJ2-1 | - | TRBV11-2 | CASSFGRWSRNEQFF
TRBJ1-2 | - | TRBV7-2 | CASSVMTGQSGYTF
TRBJ2-1 | - | TRBV10-2 | CASTRTSGDEQFF
TRBJ2-5 | - | TRBV29-1 | CSAAWTGGGRETQYF
TRBJ1-5 | - | TRBV7-9 | CASSLDLGHNSNQPQHF
TRBJ2-7 | once | TRBV11-1 | CASSLEGPGGVYEQYF
TRBJ1-2 | few | TRBV27 | CASSPRQRGIYGYTF
TRBJ2-3 | - | TRBV4-1 | CASSQVVLALTDTQYF
TRBJ1-5 | - | TRBV13 | CASSSRTGNQPQHF
TRBJ1-4 | - | TRBV4-3 | CASSQVPGQGGTNEKLFF
TRBJ2-7 | - | TRBV27 | CASSLIGSYEQYF
TRBJ2-3 | - | TRBV11-3 | CASSLDRGTDTQYF